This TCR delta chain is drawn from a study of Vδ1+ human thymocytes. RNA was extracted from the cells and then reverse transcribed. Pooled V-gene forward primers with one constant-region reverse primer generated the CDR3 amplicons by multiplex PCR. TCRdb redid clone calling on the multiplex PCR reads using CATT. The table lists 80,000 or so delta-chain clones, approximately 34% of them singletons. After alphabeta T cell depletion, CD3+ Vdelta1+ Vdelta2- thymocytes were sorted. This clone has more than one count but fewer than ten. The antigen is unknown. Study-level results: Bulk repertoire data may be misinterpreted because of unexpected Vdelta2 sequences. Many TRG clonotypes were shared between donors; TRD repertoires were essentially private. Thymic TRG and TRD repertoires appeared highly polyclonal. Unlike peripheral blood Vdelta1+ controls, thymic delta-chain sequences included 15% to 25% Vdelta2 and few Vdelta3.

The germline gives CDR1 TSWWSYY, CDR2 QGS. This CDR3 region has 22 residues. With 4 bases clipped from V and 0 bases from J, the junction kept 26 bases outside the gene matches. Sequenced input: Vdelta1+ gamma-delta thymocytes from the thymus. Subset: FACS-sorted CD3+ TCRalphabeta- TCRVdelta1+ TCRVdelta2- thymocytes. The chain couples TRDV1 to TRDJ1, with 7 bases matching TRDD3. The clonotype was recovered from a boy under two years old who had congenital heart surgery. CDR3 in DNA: TGTGCTCTTGGGGTTTGGGGGTTCCCCCCGACGGTCTGGGGGTTCTACACCGATAAACTCATCTTT. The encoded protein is CALGVWGFPPTVWGFYTDKLIF.